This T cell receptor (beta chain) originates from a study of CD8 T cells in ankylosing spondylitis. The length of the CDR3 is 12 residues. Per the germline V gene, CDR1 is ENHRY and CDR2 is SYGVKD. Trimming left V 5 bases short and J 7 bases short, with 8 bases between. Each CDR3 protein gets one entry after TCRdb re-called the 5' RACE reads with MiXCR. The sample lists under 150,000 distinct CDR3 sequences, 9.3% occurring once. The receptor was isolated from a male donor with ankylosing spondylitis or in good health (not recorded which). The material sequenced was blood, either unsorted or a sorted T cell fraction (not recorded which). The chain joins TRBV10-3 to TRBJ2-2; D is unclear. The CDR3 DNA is TGTGCCATCAGTTCAAGTGGCGGGGAGCTGTTTTTT. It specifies CAISSSGGELFF.